Shown below are 16 T cell receptor beta chains from a single sample sequenced in a study of blood T cell repertoires in COVID-19. Profiled with immunoSEQ multiplex PCR; TCRdb holds only in-frame clones, not every one. This sample has about 140,000 clones, with roughly 87% found just once. Sequencing was performed on peripheral blood. The source of these receptors is a human donor in a cohort sampled during active COVID-19.

The V gene is TRBV28, the J gene TRBJ2-7; 9 positions agree with TRBD1. CDR3 length: 15 residues. CDR1 is MDHEN and CDR2 is SYDVKM in the germline V gene. The V and J ends lost 6 bases and 1 base, in that order; junction bases with no gene match: 7. The CDR3 sequence is CASSETGGPSYEQYF. The CDR3 bases are TGTGCCAGCAGCGAAACAGGGGGCCCATCCTACGAGCAGTACTTC.

The table lists this clone with a few counts. The V call is TRBV24-1, the J call TRBJ2-1, with D perhaps TRBD1 (6 bases). V dropped 5 bases and J dropped 0 bases, with 16 bases sitting between them. The CDR3 has 17 amino acids. CDR1 is KGHDR, CDR2 SFDVKD, per germline. The CDR3 DNA reads TGTGCCACCAGTGGCATTACCGACAGGAGCTCCTACAATGAGCAGTTCTTC. Translating gives CATSGITDRSSYNEQFF.

This sequence joins TRBV24-1 and TRBJ2-1; TRBD1 might be the D (6 bases). Germline V lookup: CDR1 KGHDR, CDR2 SFDVKD. V dropped 7 bases and J dropped 3 bases, with 6 bases sitting between them. The CDR3 consists of 12 residues. The CDR3 DNA reads as TGTGCCACCAGGGACAGCTACAATGAGCAGTTCTTC. This codes for CATRDSYNEQFF.

This clone was seen a single time. The rearrangement uses TRBV27 and TRBJ1-2; TRBD1 matches at 8 bases. The CDR3 is 13 amino acids. CDR1 MNHEY and CDR2 SMNVEV come from the germline V gene (reference sequence). With 5 bases clipped from V and 8 bases from J, the junction kept 7 bases outside the gene matches. The CDR3 DNA is TGTGCCAGCAGTATGACAGGGGTCAGGGGCTACACCTTC. Its protein product is CASSMTGVRGYTF.

This clone has only one observation. The V call is TRBV12-3 or TRBV12-4, the J call TRBJ1-2; D is perhaps TRBD1 (6 bases). This CDR3 contains 13 residues. The V and J ends lost 5 bases and 4 bases respectively, with 11 bases between them. The CDR3 spells CASSRGQPYGYTF. As DNA, the CDR3 is TGTGCCAGCAGTCGGGGACAACCCTATGGCTACACCTTC.

The chain carries TRBV30 and TRBJ2-5; 8 bases are a match to TRBD2. Germline loops: CDR1 GTSNPN, CDR2 SVGIG (reference sequence). The CDR3 covers 16 residues. Germline trimming cut 2 bases from V and 5 bases from J; bases unmatched to any gene: 13. CDR3 nucleotides: TGTGCCTGGAGTCGGGGACTAGAGGGCCGCGGTGAGACCCAGTACTTC. It encodes CAWSRGLEGRGETQYF.

The chain combines TRBV10-3 with TRBJ2-7; 13 nucleotides agree with TRBD2. The CDR3 runs 16 residues. Per the germline V gene, CDR1 is ENHRY and CDR2 is SYGVKD. V lost 3 bases, J lost 0 bases, and 2 bases stayed unmatched. The CDR3 region has the DNA TGTGCCATCAGTGACCGGACTAGCGGGAGCTCCTACGAGCAGTACTTC. Translating it yields CAISDRTSGSSYEQYF.

This chain uses TRBV28 with TRBJ2-5; 8 bases align to TRBD1. CDR3 length: 15 residues. Germline CDR1 is MDHEN and CDR2 is SYDVKM. J was trimmed by 1 base and V by 2 bases; bases with no gene match: 3. The CDR3 bases are TGTGCCAGCAGTTTACAGGGGGCCCTCCAAGAGACCCAGTACTTC. Its protein is CASSLQGALQETQYF. The variable domain in full, completed from reference TRBV28 and TRBJ2-5, reads DVKVTQSSRYLVKRTGEKVFLECVQDMDHENMFWYRQDPGLGLRLIYFSYDVKMKEKGDIPEGYSVSREKKERFSLILESASTNQTSMYLCASSLQGALQETQYFGPGTRLLVL.

The chain couples TRBV5-1 to TRBJ1-6; 8 bases match TRBD1. Looked up from germline, CDR1 is SGHRS and CDR2 is YFSETQ. The CDR3 has 18 residues. Trimming at V came to 0 bases and at J to 6 bases, leaving 11 bases not matched to a gene. DNA of the CDR3: TGCGCCAGCAGCTTGGACCAGCGACAGGGGAGAGCTAATTCACCCCTCCACTTT. Its translation: CASSLDQRQGRANSPLHF.

The rearrangement uses TRBV28 and TRBJ1-2; 7 positions match TRBD1. Germline-derived CDR1 and CDR2 are MDHEN and SYDVKM. This CDR3 spans 16 amino acids. J was trimmed by 4 bases and V by 1 base; bases with no gene match: 9. The CDR3 DNA follows: TGTGCCAGCAGTTTATCCCTAGGACAGGCGCTCTATGGCTACACCTTC. Translated: CASSLSLGQALYGYTF.

This chain uses TRBV24-1 with TRBJ1-5; tentative D call: TRBD1 (6 bases). V dropped 4 bases and J dropped 3 bases, with 15 bases sitting between them. CDR1 and CDR2 from the germline V gene are KGHDR and SFDVKD. CDR3 size: 16 residues. CDR3 loop: CATSDRTGTINQPQHF. The CDR3 DNA is TGTGCCACCAGTGACCGTACCGGGACAATCAATCAGCCCCAGCATTTT.

V gene TRBV2 combines with J gene TRBJ1-6; weak D call: TRBD1 (6 bases). The length of the CDR3 is 19 residues. Germline V CDR1 and CDR2: SNHLY, FYNNEI. V lost 5 bases and J lost 10, with 30 bases in between. The CDR3 DNA is TGTGCCAGCAGTTCCGTTACCGCTAGGGGGACGGAAGGGGAATCACCCCTCCACTTT. Amino acids: CASSSVTARGTEGESPLHF.

On this clone: The same CDR3 also results from other DNA sequences found in this sample. The V gene is TRBV7-6, the J gene TRBJ2-7; the match to TRBD2 covers 7 bases. Germline trimming cut 5 bases from V and 6 bases from J; bases unmatched to any gene: 1. The V gene's germline CDR1 is SGHVS and CDR2 FNYEAQ. The CDR3 loop spans 11 amino acids. For the CDR3, the DNA is TGTGCCAGCAGCCCGGGGGGCGAGCAGTACTTC. Translating it yields CASSPGGEQYF. Drawing the rest from reference TRBV7-6 and TRBJ2-7, the complete variable domain is GAGVSQSPRYKVTKRGQDVALRCDPISGHVSLYWYRQALGQGPEFLTYFNYEAQQDKSGLPNDRFSAERPEGSISTLTIQRTEQRDSAMYRCASSPGGEQYFGPGTRLTVT.

The J gene is TRBJ1-2, the V gene TRBV25-1; TRBD1 matches at 9 bases. CDR1 and CDR2 (germline): MGHDK, SYGVNS. The CDR3 covers 16 residues. Losses at the gene ends were 4 bases for V and 2 bases for J; bases not matched to a gene: 8. The DNA for the CDR3 is TGTGCCAGCAGTGGGGGACAGGGCCCAATAAACTATGGCTACACCTTC. Amino acid sequence: CASSGGQGPINYGYTF.

The rearrangement links TRBV9 to TRBJ2-2; 7 nucleotides match TRBD1. Germline V gives CDR1 SGDLS, CDR2 YYNGEE. V lost 4 bases and J lost 4; bases outside the gene matches: 10. This CDR3 region has 16 residues. The CDR3 loop is CASSIRTGETTGELFF. The CDR3 nucleotides are TGTGCCAGCAGCATTCGGACAGGAGAGACCACCGGGGAGCTGTTTTTT.

The chain is built from TRBV14 and TRBJ2-2; 9 positions match TRBD2. CDR1 SGHDN and CDR2 FVKESK come from the germline V gene. This CDR3 has 15 amino acids. The ends lost 2 bases at V and 6 bases at J; junction bases unmatched: 4. The CDR3 bases are TGTGCCAGCAGCCAAAGCGGGAGGCTGGCCGGGGAGCTGTTTTTT. Protein product: CASSQSGRLAGELFF.